These T cell receptor beta chains were read from a single sample in a study of shared clonotypes between healthy human individuals. Sequenced by immunoSEQ multiplex PCR; TCRdb stores in-frame clones only, minus some. The sample has more than 2 million clones, 90% to 95% seen once; the top ten hold 0.13%. What was sequenced was naive CD4+ T cells sorted from blood. These TCRs come from a man aged 18 to 35 in good health. The CDR3 runs from the conserved cysteine through the conserved F or W. D genes are given only for firm matches.

TRBJ2-1	TRBD2	TRBV10-3	TGTGCCATCAGTGAGTGGGGACTAGCGAGCAATGAGCAGTTCTTC	CAISEWGLASNEQFF
TRBJ2-1	TRBD2	TRBV10-3	TGTGCCATCAGGGGACTAGCGGGGGGCCCTATCAATGAGCAGTTCTTC	CAIRGLAGGPINEQFF
TRBJ2-2	TRBD1	TRBV15	TGTGCCACCAGCACACCCTCACAGGGGGCTACCGGGGAGCTGTTTTTT	CATSTPSQGATGELFF
TRBJ2-7	TRBD1	TRBV14	TGTGCCAGCAGCCGACCGGGACAGGGCTCCTACGAGCAGTACTTC	CASSRPGQGSYEQYF
TRBJ2-7	TRBD1	TRBV5-1	TGCGCCAGCAGCCCATGGACAGGGGGGACCTACGAGCAGTACTTC	CASSPWTGGTYEQYF
TRBJ1-2	TRBD1	TRBV6-5	TGTGCCAGCACTAGACAGGGGGATGGCTACACCTTC	CASTRQGDGYTF
TRBJ1-2	-	TRBV5-4	TGTGCCAGCGGGAAGGGGGTCGGAGGCTACACCTTC	CASGKGVGGYTF
TRBJ2-5	TRBD2	TRBV6-5	TGTGCCAGCAGTTTAACCACCGGGACTAGGCAAGAGACCCAGTACTTC	CASSLTTGTRQETQYF
TRBJ2-2	TRBD2	TRBV28	TGTGCCAGCAGTACTCCCCGTAGCGGGGGAACCGGGGAGCTGTTTTTT	CASSTPRSGGTGELFF
TRBJ2-3	TRBD2	TRBV5-4	TGTGCCAGCAGCTTGGGCCGACTAGCGGGACCCACAGATACGCAGTATTTT	CASSLGRLAGPTDTQYF
TRBJ1-6	TRBD1	TRBV6-1	TGTGCCAGCAGTGTAAGACAAGGCCCAGGGGGGGGCTCCTATAATTCACCCCTCCACTTT	CASSVRQGPGGGSYNSPLHF